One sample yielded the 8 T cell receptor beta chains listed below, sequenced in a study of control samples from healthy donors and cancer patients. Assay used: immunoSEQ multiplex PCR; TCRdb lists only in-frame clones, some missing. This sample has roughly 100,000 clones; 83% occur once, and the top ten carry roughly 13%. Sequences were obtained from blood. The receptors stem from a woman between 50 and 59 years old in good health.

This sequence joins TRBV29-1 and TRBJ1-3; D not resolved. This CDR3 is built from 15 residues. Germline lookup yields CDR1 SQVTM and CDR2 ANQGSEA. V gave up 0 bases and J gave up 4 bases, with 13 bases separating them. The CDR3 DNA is TGCAGCGTTGAAGAATACGGGAGCTTCGGAAACACCATATATTTT. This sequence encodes CSVEEYGSFGNTIYF.

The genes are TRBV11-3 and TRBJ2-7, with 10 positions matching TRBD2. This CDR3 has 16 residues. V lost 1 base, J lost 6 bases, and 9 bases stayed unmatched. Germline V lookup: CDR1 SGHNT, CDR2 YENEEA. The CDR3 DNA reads TGTGCCAGCAGCTTAGGCGGGCTAGCGGGAGAGGGCGAGCAGTACTTC. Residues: CASSLGGLAGEGEQYF.

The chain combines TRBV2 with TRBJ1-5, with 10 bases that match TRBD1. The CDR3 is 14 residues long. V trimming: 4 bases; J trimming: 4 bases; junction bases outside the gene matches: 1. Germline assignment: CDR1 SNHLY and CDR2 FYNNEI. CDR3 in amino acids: CASSGGQGNQPQHF. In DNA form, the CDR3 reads TGTGCCAGCAGTGGGGGACAGGGGAATCAGCCCCAGCATTTT.

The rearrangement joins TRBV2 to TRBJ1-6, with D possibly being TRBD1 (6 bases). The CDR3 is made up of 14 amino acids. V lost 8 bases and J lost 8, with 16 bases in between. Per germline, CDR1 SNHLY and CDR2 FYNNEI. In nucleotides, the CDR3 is TGTGCCAGCCGTGTGGCAGGGGATGATTCACCCCTCCACTTT. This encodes CASRVAGDDSPLHF.

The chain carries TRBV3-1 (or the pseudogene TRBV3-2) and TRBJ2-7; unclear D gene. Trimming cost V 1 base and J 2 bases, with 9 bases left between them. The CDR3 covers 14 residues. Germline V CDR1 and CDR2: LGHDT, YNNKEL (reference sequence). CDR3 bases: TGTGCCAGCAGCCAAGTGTCTAGTACCTACGAGCAGTACTTC. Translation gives CASSQVSSTYEQYF.

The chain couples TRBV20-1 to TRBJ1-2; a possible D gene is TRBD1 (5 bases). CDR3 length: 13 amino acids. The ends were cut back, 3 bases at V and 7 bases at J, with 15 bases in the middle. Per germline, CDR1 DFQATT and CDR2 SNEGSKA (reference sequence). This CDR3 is CSASASGTFGYTF. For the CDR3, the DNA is TGCAGTGCTAGTGCATCCGGGACGTTTGGCTACACCTTC.

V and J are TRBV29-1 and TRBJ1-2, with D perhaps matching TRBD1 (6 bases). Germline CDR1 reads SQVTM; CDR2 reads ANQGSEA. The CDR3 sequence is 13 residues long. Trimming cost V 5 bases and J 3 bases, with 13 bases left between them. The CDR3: CSVTGYRDYGYTF. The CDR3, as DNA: TGCAGCGTTACAGGGTATAGGGACTATGGCTACACCTTC. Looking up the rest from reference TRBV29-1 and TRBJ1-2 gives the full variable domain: SAVISQKPSRDICQRGTSLTIQCQVDSQVTMMFWYRQQPGQSLTLIATANQGSEATYESGFVIDKFPISRPNLTFSTLTVSNMSPEDSSIYLCSVTGYRDYGYTFGSGTRLTVV.

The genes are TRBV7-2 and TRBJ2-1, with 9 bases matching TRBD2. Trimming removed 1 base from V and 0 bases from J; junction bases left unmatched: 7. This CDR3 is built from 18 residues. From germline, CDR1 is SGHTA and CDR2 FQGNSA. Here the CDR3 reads CASSLVLAGLYSYNEQFF. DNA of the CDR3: TGTGCCAGCAGCTTAGTGCTAGCGGGATTGTACTCCTACAATGAGCAGTTCTTC.